These 18 T cell receptor beta chains share one sample of origin, sequenced in a study of blood T cell repertoires in COVID-19. Sequencing was performed with immunoSEQ multiplex PCR; in TCRdb, only in-frame clones are kept and a portion is missing. This sample carries under 200,000 clones, 80% to 85% of them seen once, and the ten largest clones take 3% to 3.5%. The sequenced sample was PBMCs or T cells enriched from blood (not recorded which). The receptors stem from a woman in her 30s who had been exposed to COVID-19.

This clone came up a few times. V and J are TRBV9 and TRBJ1-6, with D possibly matching TRBD1 (5 bases). The CDR3 is 15 residues long. CDR1 and CDR2 from the germline V gene are SGDLS and YYNGEE. V lost 0 bases to trimming and J lost 9 bases, with 13 bases between them. CDR3 sequence (DNA): TGTGCCAGCAGCGTAGATTTGCAGGGCAGTTCACCCCTCCACTTT. Its translation: CASSVDLQGSSPLHF.

The chain links TRBV10-3 to TRBJ2-7; 8 bases are a match to TRBD1. The CDR3 is 14 amino acids. The junction had 10 bases not matched to a gene; V was cut back by 6 bases and J by 6 bases. CDR1 ENHRY and CDR2 SYGVKD come from the germline V gene. CDR3 bases: TGTGCCATCAGAAACGACAGGGGAACCTTCGAGCAGTACTTC. Amino acids: CAIRNDRGTFEQYF.

The V and J genes are TRBV4-3 and TRBJ1-3; D may be TRBD1 (5 bases). The CDR3 contains 18 residues. CDR1 is LGHNA and CDR2 is YSLEER in the germline V gene. Trimming shortened V by 1 base and J by 0 bases, and 16 bases separated the two germline ends. CDR3 sequence (DNA): TGCGCCAGCAGCCAAGCCCCGGCAGGGCTTAGCTCTGGAAACACCATATATTTT. This codes for CASSQAPAGLSSGNTIYF.

This sequence joins TRBV5-1 and TRBJ1-1, with D hard to call. The CDR3 has 14 residues. The V and J ends lost 0 bases and 4 bases respectively, with 10 bases between them. Germline-derived CDR1 and CDR2 are SGHRS and YFSETQ. The CDR3 is CASSLGPGSTEAFF. DNA of the CDR3: TGCGCCAGCAGCTTGGGGCCGGGATCCACTGAAGCTTTCTTT.

The V gene is TRBV6-2 or TRBV6-3, the J gene TRBJ2-7; D possibly corresponds to TRBD2 (6 bases). CDR3 length: 15 amino acids. Trimming left V 7 bases short and J 2 bases short, with 18 bases between. The germline gives CDR1 MNHEY, CDR2 SVGEGT. The DNA of the CDR3 is TGTGCCAGCACCCCAGAGGGGAGGATACCCTACGAGCAGTACTTC. It yields the protein CASTPEGRIPYEQYF.

V usage is TRBV18 and J usage is TRBJ2-1; no clear D gene. This CDR3 comprises 13 residues. Germline CDR1 and CDR2: KGHSH and LQKENI. Deletions cut 2 bases from V and 5 bases from J, with 7 bases between. The CDR3 region is CASSPSIHNEQFF. In nucleotides, the CDR3 is TGTGCCAGCTCACCATCCATCCACAATGAGCAGTTCTTC.

This sequence joins TRBV6-2 or TRBV6-3 and TRBJ1-1; 8 bases fit TRBD1. V shed 6 bases and J 1 base; nucleotides not matched to a gene: 16. The germline CDR1 and CDR2 sequences are MNHEY and SVGEGT. The CDR3 contains 18 residues. As DNA, the CDR3 is TGTGCCAGCAGCCCACCTGGGACAGGCATAGTAGGGAACACTGAAGCTTTCTTT. Its protein is CASSPPGTGIVGNTEAFF.

This clone was observed a single time. The chain employs TRBV19 and TRBJ2-1; 14 bases are shared with TRBD2. V was clipped by 6 bases and J by 0 bases; unmatched bases: 16. This CDR3 region has 21 residues. Germline V lookup: CDR1 LNHDA, CDR2 SQIVND (reference sequence). The CDR3 DNA sequence: TGTGCCAGTAGCCCTACCGGGACTAGCGGGGGCCTAAGGAGCTCCTACAATGAGCAGTTCTTC. Translating gives CASSPTGTSGGLRSSYNEQFF.

The chain links TRBV6-5 to TRBJ2-1, with 9 bases aligning to TRBD2. The V gene's germline CDR1 is MNHEY and CDR2 SVGAGI. The CDR3 contains 14 residues. After removal of 6 bases from V and 10 bases from J, the junction contained 10 bases not matched to a gene. This CDR3 reads CASRQRGDLLEQFF. The CDR3 DNA follows: TGTGCCAGCAGGCAGCGGGGGGACCTACTCGAGCAGTTCTTC.

The rearrangement joins TRBV5-1 to TRBJ2-1, with D perhaps TRBD2 (6 bases). CDR3 length: 14 amino acids. V lost 7 bases and J lost 5, with 16 bases in between. Per germline, CDR1 SGHRS and CDR2 YFSETQ. The CDR3 DNA reads TGCGCCAGCCGACTAGGCCAGATGCACAATGAGCAGTTCTTC. It codes for CASRLGQMHNEQFF.

The chain is built from TRBV25-1 and TRBJ2-1, with 14 bases matching TRBD2. This CDR3 region has 17 residues. Germline V gives CDR1 MGHDK, CDR2 SYGVNS. The trim removed 8 bases at V and 0 bases at J, leaving 6 bases unmatched. This CDR3 reads CASLGLAGAGSYNEQFF. The CDR3, as DNA: TGTGCCAGCCTGGGACTAGCGGGGGCCGGCTCCTACAATGAGCAGTTCTTC.

This clone was seen a single time. The genes are TRBV19 and TRBJ1-6, with D possibly TRBD1 on 5 matching bases. Trimming pared 1 base from V and 3 bases from J, leaving 7 bases between. This CDR3 comprises 15 residues. Germline V CDR1 and CDR2: LNHDA, SQIVND (reference sequence). The chain's CDR3 is CASSIGRDYNSPLHF. The CDR3 DNA follows: TGTGCCAGTAGTATAGGCAGGGACTATAATTCACCCCTCCACTTT.

This sequence joins TRBV5-1 and TRBJ1-1, with D perhaps matching TRBD1 (5 bases). Germline lookup yields CDR1 SGHRS and CDR2 YFSETQ. The CDR3 loop spans 13 amino acids. V lost 4 bases and J lost 7, with 14 bases in between. The CDR3 DNA sequence: TGCGCCAGCAGCCTCGTCGGGGGGAGTGAAGCTTTCTTT. Amino acids: CASSLVGGSEAFF.

This chain joins TRBV6-4 and TRBJ2-3; a weak D match, TRBD2 (6 bases). V gave up 3 bases and J gave up 1 base, with 11 bases separating them. Germline V lookup: CDR1 MRHNA, CDR2 SNTAGT. The CDR3 covers 15 residues. Here the CDR3 reads CASSEVGGGTDTQYF. The CDR3 region has the DNA TGTGCCAGCAGTGAGGTAGGCGGGGGCACAGATACGCAGTATTTT.

CDR3 residues: CASSLDRNSGIAKNIQYF. The CDR3 nucleotides are TGTGCCAGCAGCTTAGATCGGAATAGCGGAATAGCCAAAAACATTCAGTACTTC. This chain joins TRBV11-2 and TRBJ2-4, with D possibly being TRBD2 (6 bases). The V end was cut by 0 bases, the J end by 0 bases, with 15 bases between. Germline V CDR1 and CDR2: SGHAT, FQNNGV. There are 18 residues in the CDR3.

The chain carries TRBV7-9 and TRBJ1-1; the D gene is possibly TRBD1 (5 bases). Trimming left V 5 bases short and J 1 base short, with 8 bases between. Germline V CDR1 and CDR2: SEHNR, FQNEAQ (reference sequence). This CDR3 contains 13 residues. The CDR3 loop is CASSRGGNTEAFF. The CDR3 DNA reads TGTGCCAGCAGCCGCGGGGGGAACACTGAAGCTTTCTTT.

The genes are TRBV9 and TRBJ2-5; 11 bases are shared with TRBD2. The germline CDR1 and CDR2 sequences are SGDLS and YYNGEE. Trimming took 3 bases from V and 3 from J; bases not matched to a gene: 4. This CDR3 spans 15 amino acids. The CDR3 is CASSGPTSGEETQYF. The CDR3 DNA sequence: TGTGCCAGCAGCGGACCGACTAGCGGGGAAGAGACCCAGTACTTC.

The chain is built from TRBV27 and TRBJ1-2; D is uncertain. V was trimmed by 3 bases and J by 8 bases, leaving 22 bases between them. Germline assignment: CDR1 MNHEY and CDR2 SMNVEV (reference sequence). The CDR3 loop spans 16 amino acids. The CDR3 region has the DNA TGTGCCAGCAGTTTCGCCGCCGCTGTCGAGGTTAGGGGCTACACCTTC. Amino acids: CASSFAAAVEVRGYTF.